This paragraph reports one T cell receptor beta chain. The source of the sample is a study of shared clonotypes between healthy human individuals. Study as a whole: CD4 naive and memory got three plates each, CD8 naive two, CD8 memory one.

Genomic DNA of each subset was evenly split across several immunoSEQ plates. Sequencing was performed with immunoSEQ multiplex PCR; in TCRdb, only in-frame clones are kept and a portion is missing. The data show about 1.1 million clones, with approximately 80% seen just once and roughly 0.82% held by the top ten. The V and J ends lost 6 bases and 3 bases, in that order; junction bases with no gene match: 3. This CDR3 spans 15 amino acids. The V gene's germline CDR1 is ENHRY and CDR2 SYGVKD. What was sequenced was memory CD4+ T cells from PBMCs. Subset indicated: CD45RA-negative fraction. The chain employs TRBV10-3 and TRBJ2-1, with 12 bases that match TRBD2. This TCR came from a man aged 18 to 35 in good health. Some clones in this sample may be carry-over from other donors' samples. The CDR3 protein is CAISQTSGSYNEQFF. The CDR3 coding sequence is TGTGCCATCAGCCAGACTAGCGGGAGCTACAATGAGCAGTTCTTC.